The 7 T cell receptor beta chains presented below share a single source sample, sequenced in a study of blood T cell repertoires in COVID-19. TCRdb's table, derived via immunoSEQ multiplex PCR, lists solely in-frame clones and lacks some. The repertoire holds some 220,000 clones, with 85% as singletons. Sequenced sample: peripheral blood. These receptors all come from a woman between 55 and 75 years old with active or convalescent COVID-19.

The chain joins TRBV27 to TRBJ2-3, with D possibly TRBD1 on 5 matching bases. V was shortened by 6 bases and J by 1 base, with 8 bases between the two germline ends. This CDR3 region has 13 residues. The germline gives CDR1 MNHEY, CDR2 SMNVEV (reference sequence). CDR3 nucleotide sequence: TGTGCCAGCAGCGCCAGGGGCACAGATACGCAGTATTTT. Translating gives CASSARGTDTQYF.

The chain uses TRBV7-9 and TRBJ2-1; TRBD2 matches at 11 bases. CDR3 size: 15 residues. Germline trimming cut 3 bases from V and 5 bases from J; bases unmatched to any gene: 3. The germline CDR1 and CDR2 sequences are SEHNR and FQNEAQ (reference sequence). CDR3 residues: CASSFLAGGDNEQFF. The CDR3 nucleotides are TGTGCCAGCAGCTTCCTAGCGGGGGGAGACAATGAGCAGTTCTTC.

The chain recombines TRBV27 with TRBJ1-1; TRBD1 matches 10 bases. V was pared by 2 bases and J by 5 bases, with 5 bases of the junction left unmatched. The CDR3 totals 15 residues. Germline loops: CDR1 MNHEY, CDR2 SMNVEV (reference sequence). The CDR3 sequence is CASSLQTGGFTEAFF. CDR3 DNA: TGTGCCAGCAGTTTACAGACAGGGGGCTTTACTGAAGCTTTCTTT.

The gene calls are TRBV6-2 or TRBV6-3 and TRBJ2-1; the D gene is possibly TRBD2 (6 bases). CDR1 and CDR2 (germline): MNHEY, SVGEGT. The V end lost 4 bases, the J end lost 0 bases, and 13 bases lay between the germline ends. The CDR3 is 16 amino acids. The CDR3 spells CASSFDSGHSYNEQFF. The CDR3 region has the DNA TGTGCCAGCAGTTTCGATAGCGGCCACTCCTACAATGAGCAGTTCTTC.

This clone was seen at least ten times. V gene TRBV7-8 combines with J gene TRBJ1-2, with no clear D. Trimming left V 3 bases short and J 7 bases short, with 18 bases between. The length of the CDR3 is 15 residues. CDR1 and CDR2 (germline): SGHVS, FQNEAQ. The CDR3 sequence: CASSFESGLLAGYTF. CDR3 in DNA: TGTGCCAGCAGCTTTGAATCGGGTCTCTTGGCTGGCTACACCTTC.

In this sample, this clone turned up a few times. CDR3 sequence: CASSFSSGDNNEQFF. The DNA for the CDR3 is TGCGCCAGCAGCTTCTCTAGCGGGGACAACAATGAGCAGTTCTTC. V and J are TRBV5-1 and TRBJ2-1; 9 positions agree with TRBD2. Per the germline V gene, CDR1 is SGHRS and CDR2 is YFSETQ. This CDR3 region has 15 residues. V lost 2 bases, J lost 5 bases, and 5 bases stayed unmatched.

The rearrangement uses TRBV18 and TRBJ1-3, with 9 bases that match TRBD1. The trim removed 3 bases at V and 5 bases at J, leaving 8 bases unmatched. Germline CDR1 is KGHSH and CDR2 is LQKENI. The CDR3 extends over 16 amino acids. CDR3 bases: TGTGCCAGCTCACCGACTCTTGGACAGGGGCGAAACACCATATATTTT. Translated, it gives CASSPTLGQGRNTIYF.